This record looks at one T cell receptor (beta chain) sequence and its context. This sample is drawn from a study of control samples from healthy donors and cancer patients. This CDR3 has 11 residues. V was cut by 4 bases and J by 4 bases, with 4 bases left in between. Assay used: immunoSEQ multiplex PCR; TCRdb lists only in-frame clones, some missing. The repertoire consists of over 65,000 clones, with 94% occurring once and the leading ten covering roughly 6.2%. The TCR was taken from a woman aged 40 to 49 in good health. The chain combines TRBV12-3 or TRBV12-4 with TRBJ2-5; D gene unclear. What was sequenced was blood. CDR3 in DNA: TGTGCCAGCAGTTACGGAGAGACCCAGTACTTC. This gives the protein CASSYGETQYF.